Listed here are 23 T cell receptor beta chains from one sample, sequenced in a study of graft-versus-host responses after intestinal transplantation. This table comes from immunoSEQ multiplex PCR, and its TCRdb copy is limited to in-frame clones, with some not included. The sample lists about 9,600 clones, nearly 95% occurring once. The sample was bone marrow, taken around 75 weeks after intestinal transplantation. The receptors originated from a human patient who received an intestinal transplant, so some T cells may come from the graft donor.

V and J are TRBV19 and TRBJ2-7; 11 bases match TRBD1. The CDR3 consists of 18 residues. Trimming removed 3 bases from V and 1 base from J; junction bases left unmatched: 11. CDR1 is LNHDA, CDR2 SQIVND, per germline (reference sequence). The CDR3: CASSIFFRGQGASYEQYF. DNA for the CDR3: TGTGCCAGTAGTATTTTTTTTCGTGGACAGGGGGCGTCCTACGAGCAGTACTTC.

The rearrangement joins TRBV4-2 to TRBJ2-1; 8 bases agree with TRBD2. This CDR3 has 16 residues. In germline, CDR1 is LGHNA, CDR2 YNFKEQ. The V gene end was trimmed by 4 bases and the J gene end by 0 bases; junction bases not matched to a gene: 5. The CDR3 sequence: CASSLILAASYNEQFF. CDR3 nucleotides: TGTGCCAGCAGCCTCATACTAGCGGCCTCCTACAATGAGCAGTTCTTC.

Concerning this clone: One end of the junction is discordant with germline, which a read error may explain. The rearrangement uses TRBV6-1 and TRBJ2-5, with no clear D. The CDR3 runs 12 residues. The germline CDR1 and CDR2 sequences are MNHNS and SASEGT. Here the CDR3 reads CASSTRQDTQYF. CDR3 in DNA: TGTGCCAGCAGCACCCGGCAAGATACCCAGTACTTC.

The rearrangement uses TRBV7-8 and TRBJ2-5; TRBD1 might be the D (5 bases). Trimming pared 2 bases from V and 5 bases from J, leaving 12 bases between. The CDR3 has 14 amino acids. CDR1 and CDR2 from the germline V gene are SGHVS and FQNEAQ. This CDR3 is CASSLPQGRETQYF. For the CDR3, the DNA is TGTGCCAGCAGCTTACCCCAGGGCCGTGAGACCCAGTACTTC.

The chain is built from TRBV28 and TRBJ1-2, with 10 bases that match TRBD1. This CDR3 is 16 amino acids long. CDR1 MDHEN and CDR2 SYDVKM come from the germline V gene. Trimming took 5 bases from V and 7 from J; bases not matched to a gene: 13. This CDR3 is CASSVRGTGEEGGYTF. CDR3 nucleotides: TGTGCCAGCAGTGTACGAGGGACAGGGGAAGAGGGTGGCTACACCTTC.

The chain carries TRBV9 and TRBJ2-5; 10 nucleotides match TRBD2. The CDR3 contains 16 residues. Germline loops: CDR1 SGDLS, CDR2 YYNGEE. J was trimmed by 4 bases and V by 0 bases; bases with no gene match: 6. The CDR3 nucleotides read TGTGCCAGCAGCGTAGGCGCTAGCGGGAGCCGAGAGACCCAGTACTTC. This codes for CASSVGASGSRETQYF.

The chain uses TRBV7-9 and TRBJ2-2; D remains unclear. The CDR3 consists of 13 residues. The V gene lost 5 bases and the J gene lost 5 bases, with 9 bases spanning the gap. Germline V gene sequence: CDR1 SEHNR, CDR2 FQNEAQ (reference sequence). CDR3: CASSIGYTGELFF. For the CDR3, the DNA is TGTGCCAGCAGCATCGGTTATACCGGGGAGCTGTTTTTT.

This chain uses TRBV12-5 with TRBJ1-1; D might be TRBD1 (6 bases). Germline V gene data show CDR1 as LGHNT and CDR2 as FRNRAP. V was cut by 0 bases and J by 1 base, with 15 bases left in between. This CDR3 is 17 amino acids long. The CDR3 DNA follows: TGTGCTAGTGGTTTGGTAGTGGGGGCATCAGGGAACACTGAAGCTTTCTTT. This gives the protein CASGLVVGASGNTEAFF.

The chain uses TRBV18 and TRBJ2-7; D is possibly TRBD2 (5 bases). V lost 6 bases and J 1 base, leaving 16 bases between the germline ends. Germline CDR1 reads KGHSH; CDR2 reads LQKENI. This CDR3 region has 15 residues. CDR3 in amino acids: CASSRTEGPSYEQYF. For the CDR3, the DNA is TGTGCCAGCTCGCGGACTGAAGGGCCTTCCTACGAGCAGTACTTC.

The rearrangement uses TRBV12-2 and TRBJ2-1; the table's TRBD2 call for D was not verified on the DNA. TRBV12-2 is a listed pseudogene. This CDR3 comprises 15 residues. As DNA, the CDR3 is TGTGCAAGTCGCTTACCTAGCGGCATCTACAATGAGCAGTTCTTC. It specifies CASRLPSGIYNEQFF.

This chain uses TRBV5-1 with TRBJ2-2; 9 bases agree with TRBD1. The CDR3 has 15 amino acids. The germline CDR1 and CDR2 sequences are SGHRS and YFSETQ. J was trimmed by 4 bases and V by 0 bases; bases with no gene match: 1. In DNA form, the CDR3 reads TGCGCCAGCAGCTTGGACAGGGGGCTCACCGGGGAGCTGTTTTTT. Amino acid sequence: CASSLDRGLTGELFF.

The gene calls are TRBV30 and TRBJ2-7; possibly TRBD1 or TRBD2 for D (6 bases each). With 2 bases removed from V and 2 bases from J, the gap between germline ends came to 16 bases. Germline V gives CDR1 GTSNPN, CDR2 SVGIG (reference sequence). The CDR3 is made up of 15 amino acids. The CDR3 DNA follows: TGTGCCTGGAGTCATGGCCGGGGGCCTGCCTACGAGCAGTACTTC. Translation: CAWSHGRGPAYEQYF.

Only a few counts were recorded for this clone. The V and J genes are TRBV19 and TRBJ2-7; unclear D gene. Germline CDR1 reads LNHDA; CDR2 reads SQIVND (reference sequence). V lost 4 bases and J lost 4, with 17 bases in between. CDR3 size: 15 residues. The CDR3 loop is CASSSQQNMGYEQYF. In DNA form, the CDR3 reads TGTGCCAGTAGTAGCCAGCAGAACATGGGGTACGAGCAGTACTTC. Filled out from reference TRBV19 and TRBJ2-7, the complete variable domain reads DGGITQSPKYLFRKEGQNVTLSCEQNLNHDAMYWYRQDPGQGLRLIYYSQIVNDFQKGDIAEGYSVSREKKESFPLTVTSAQKNPTAFYLCASSSQQNMGYEQYFGPGTRLTVT.

This sequence joins TRBV4-3 and TRBJ2-5; perhaps TRBD1 as D (6 bases). Germline V CDR1 and CDR2: LGHNA, YSLEER. The CDR3 contains 15 residues. V shed 1 base and J shed 5 bases, with 14 bases lying between them. The DNA for the CDR3 is TGCGCCAGCAGCCAAGTAACAGGGATTGGGGAGACCCAGTACTTC. Its protein is CASSQVTGIGETQYF.

The rearrangement links TRBV9 to TRBJ1-2; 7 nucleotides align to TRBD1. Germline values: CDR1 SGDLS, CDR2 YYNGEE. There are 15 residues in the CDR3. Losses at the gene ends were 0 bases for V and 0 bases for J; bases not matched to a gene: 2. CDR3 nucleotide sequence: TGTGCCAGCAGCGTAGCGGACAGGTCTAACTATGGCTACACCTTC. Translated, it gives CASSVADRSNYGYTF.

The V gene is TRBV7-8, the J gene TRBJ2-5; tentatively, D is TRBD1 (6 bases). The germline CDR1 and CDR2 sequences are SGHVS and FQNEAQ. The ends were cut back, 5 bases at V and 2 bases at J, with 15 bases in the middle. CDR3 length: 15 residues. CDR3 nucleotides: TGTGCCAGCAGCCTAACAGGGCTGGGACAAGAGACCCAGTACTTC. It encodes CASSLTGLGQETQYF.

DNA for the CDR3: TGTGCCAGCAGCTCAGGGCTAGCAACCTTCTTGACCTACGAGCAGTACTTC. This encodes CASSSGLATFLTYEQYF. This sequence joins TRBV7-2 and TRBJ2-7; either TRBD1 or TRBD2 may fit D (5 bases each). This CDR3 is 17 amino acids long. V lost 4 bases, J lost 2 bases, and 21 bases lay in between. Germline CDR1 and CDR2: SGHTA and FQGNSA.

This clone occurred a few times. The chain carries TRBV27 and TRBJ1-2; D remains ambiguous. V dropped 6 bases and J dropped 6 bases, with 14 bases sitting between them. The CDR3 totals 13 residues. In germline, CDR1 is MNHEY, CDR2 SMNVEV (reference sequence). This chain's CDR3 is CASRRMGRDGYTF. DNA of the CDR3: TGTGCCAGCAGGCGGATGGGGAGAGATGGCTACACCTTC.

In its sample, this clone was seen once. The chain has TRBV4-3 and TRBJ2-3; 11 nucleotides match TRBD2. There are 16 residues in the CDR3. V shed 1 base, J shed 3 bases, and the junction held 3 bases outside the gene matches. CDR1 LGHNA and CDR2 YSLEER come from the germline V gene. Written as DNA, the CDR3 is TGCGCCAGCAGCCAAGTAGCGGGAGGGACAACAGATACGCAGTATTTT. This codes for CASSQVAGGTTDTQYF.

This sequence joins TRBV9 and TRBJ1-4; weak D call: TRBD1 (6 bases). The CDR3 length is 15 residues. The V end lost 0 bases, the J end lost 2 bases, and 8 bases lay between the germline ends. Germline CDR1 reads SGDLS; CDR2 reads YYNGEE. CDR3 amino acids: CASSVGTDTNEKLFF. The DNA for the CDR3 is TGTGCCAGCAGCGTAGGGACAGATACTAATGAAAAACTGTTTTTT.

This clone was counted once. The genes are TRBV15 and TRBJ1-3; 7 bases match TRBD1. Germline loops: CDR1 LNHNV, CDR2 YYDKDF (reference sequence). V shed 3 bases, J shed 0 bases, and the junction held 11 bases outside the gene matches. CDR3 size: 18 residues. Written as DNA, the CDR3 is TGTGCCACCAGCAGGGGCCTCTCGCGGACAGGCTCTGGAAACACCATATATTTT. Its translation: CATSRGLSRTGSGNTIYF.

Here the CDR3 DNA reads TGCGCCAGCAGTGATGGCAGCCTCTACGAGCAGTACTTC. Translated: CASSDGSLYEQYF. The rearrangement joins TRBV10-2 to TRBJ2-7; D gene unclear. This CDR3 is 13 amino acids long. In germline, CDR1 is WSHSY, CDR2 SAAADI. Trimming shortened V by 3 bases and J by 3 bases, and 9 bases separated the two germline ends.

The CDR3: CASSRTGQETQYF. In DNA form, the CDR3 reads TGTGCCAGCAGCCGGACAGGCCAAGAGACCCAGTACTTC. The chain combines TRBV21-1 with TRBJ2-5; the table assigns TRBD1, which was not confirmed against the DNA. TRBV21-1 is a listed pseudogene. The CDR3 spans 13 residues.